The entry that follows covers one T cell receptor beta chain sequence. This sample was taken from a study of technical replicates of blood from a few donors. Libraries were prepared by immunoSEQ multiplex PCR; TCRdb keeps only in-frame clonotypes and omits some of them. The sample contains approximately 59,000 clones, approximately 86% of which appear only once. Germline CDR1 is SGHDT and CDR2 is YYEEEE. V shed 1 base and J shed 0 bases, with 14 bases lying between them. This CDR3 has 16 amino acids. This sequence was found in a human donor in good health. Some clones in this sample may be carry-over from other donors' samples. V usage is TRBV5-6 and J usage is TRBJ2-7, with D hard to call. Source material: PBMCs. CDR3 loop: CASSLSPSGGSYEQYF. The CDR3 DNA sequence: TGTGCCAGCAGCTTGTCTCCCTCAGGTGGCTCCTACGAGCAGTACTTC.